This T cell receptor (beta chain) is from a study of CD8 T cells in ankylosing spondylitis. Overall study results and limits: Disease-associated clonotypes exhibited CD8+ identity and were relatively infrequent in peripheral blood. A number of the motif variants had already been described in reactive arthritis synovial fluid and blood. Disease-linked clones reportedly concentrated significantly in matched ankylosing spondylitis synovial fluid.

Making the TCR beta libraries involved quantitative 5'-RACE with molecular barcodes. In TCRdb, the 5' RACE reads were re-called with MiXCR into one record per CDR3 protein. The sample holds some 200,000 distinct CDR3 sequences, around 25% seen once. Details on this clonotype: Its specificity is unknown.

There are 14 residues in the CDR3. Germline CDR1 reads MNHNS; CDR2 reads SASEGT. V lost 6 bases to trimming and J lost 5 bases, with 13 bases between them. The sequencing sample was made of blood, either unsorted or a sorted T cell fraction (not recorded which). This chain links TRBV6-1 with TRBJ2-2; no clear D gene. The TCR comes from a male donor with ankylosing spondylitis or in good health (not recorded which). The CDR3 DNA reads TGTGCCAGCAGCACGACACGGGTTACCGGGGAGCTGTTTTTT. It is translated as CASSTTRVTGELFF.